This T cell receptor (beta chain) was identified in a study of human T cells and chemical hapten exposure. This CDR3 comprises 14 residues. Germline V gene data show CDR1 as SGDLS and CDR2 as YYNGEE. Losses at the gene ends were 0 bases for V and 6 bases for J; bases not matched to a gene: 2. This clonotype was observed many times. The time point was: patch test 2, 6 weeks after DPC sensitization. Treatment reported: therapeutic diphenylcyclopropenone sensitization with weekly scalp DPC. TCRdb called the RACE reads again in MiXCR, with one record for every CDR3 protein. The table has some 80,000 distinct CDR3 sequences, roughly 10% seen once; the top ten hold 1.6%.

This receptor was obtained from a man aged 18 to 29 with alopecia areata. Some clones in this sample may be carry-over from other donors' samples. The source material was whole blood, sampled in connection with sensitization to the hapten diphenylcyclopropenone (DPC). The chain couples TRBV9 to TRBJ2-3; 9 nucleotides match TRBD2. CDR3 nucleotides: TGTGCCAGCAGCGTAGGGAGCGGGGGGGATACGCAGTATTTT. Protein: CASSVGSGGDTQYF.